This T cell receptor beta chain is drawn from a study of blood T cell repertoires in COVID-19. TCRdb's copy holds only in-frame clones and misses some; the assay was immunoSEQ multiplex PCR. In the table there are about 270,000 clones, around nine tenths of which are singletons. Germline V gene sequence: CDR1 LGHDT, CDR2 YNNKEL (reference sequence). This CDR3 comprises 18 residues. The junction had 12 bases not matched to a gene; V was cut back by 0 bases and J by 6 bases. This chain uses TRBV3-1 (or the pseudogene TRBV3-2) with TRBJ2-7; TRBD2 aligns across 12 bases. This clonotype was obtained from a woman aged 60-70 years in a cohort exposed to, infected with or recovered from COVID-19 (not recorded which). Sequenced: PBMCs or T cells enriched from blood (not recorded which). The CDR3 DNA is TGTGCCAGCAGCCAAGACCCCTCCTCTAGCGGGAGGGCCGGCGAGCAGTACTTC. It specifies CASSQDPSSSGRAGEQYF.